One sample yielded the 7 T cell receptor beta chains listed below, sequenced in a study of blood T cell repertoires in COVID-19. Using immunoSEQ multiplex PCR, the repertoire was profiled, and TCRdb retains in-frame clones only, with some absent. Of about 56,000 clones listed, 84% are singletons. Sample: peripheral blood. These receptors originate from a woman aged 80 or older with acute or convalescent COVID-19.

Here the CDR3 reads CAWSGLAGLSYNEQFF. Here the CDR3 DNA reads TGTGCCTGGAGTGGACTAGCGGGCCTCTCCTACAATGAGCAGTTCTTC. This chain joins TRBV30 and TRBJ2-1; 10 positions match TRBD2. Germline CDR1 is GTSNPN and CDR2 is SVGIG (reference sequence). Trimming removed 1 base from V and 0 bases from J; junction bases left unmatched: 3. The length of the CDR3 is 16 residues. Full variable domain (outside the CDR3, taken from reference TRBV30 and TRBJ2-1): SQTIHQWPATLVQPVGSPLSLECTVEGTSNPNLYWYRQAAGRGLQLLFYSVGIGQISSEVPQNLSASRPQDRQFILSSKKLLLSDSGFYLCAWSGLAGLSYNEQFFGPGTRLTVL.

The V gene is TRBV3-1 (or the pseudogene TRBV3-2), the J gene TRBJ1-3; D is ambiguous. Germline V gene sequence: CDR1 LGHDT, CDR2 YNNKEL (reference sequence). V lost 4 bases and J 4 bases, leaving 14 bases between the germline ends. The CDR3 length is 15 residues. The CDR3 sequence is CASSLGSAGGNTIYF. The CDR3 DNA follows: TGTGCCAGCAGCCTAGGATCAGCGGGAGGAAACACCATATATTTT.

The V call is TRBV14, the J call TRBJ2-7, with 8 bases fitting TRBD2. CDR3 length equals 16 residues. Germline V gives CDR1 SGHDN, CDR2 FVKESK. The V segment lost 4 bases and the J segment 5 bases; nucleotides outside the gene matches: 13. The CDR3, as DNA: TGTGCCAGCAGCCTCCAAGCGGGCGGGGGGAGAAACGAGCAGTACTTC. It codes for CASSLQAGGGRNEQYF.

The V and J genes are TRBV2 and TRBJ1-4, with a tentative D call TRBD1 (5 bases). Germline CDR1 is SNHLY and CDR2 is FYNNEI. CDR3 length: 14 residues. V lost 6 bases and J 8 bases, leaving 16 bases between the germline ends. In nucleotides, the CDR3 is TGTGCCAGCAGGGCCCCCTGGGAGGGGGAAAAACTGTTTTTT. Amino acids: CASRAPWEGEKLFF.

V is TRBV21-1 and J is TRBJ2-4; TRBD1, the table's D call, was not compared with the DNA. TRBV21-1 is annotated as a pseudogene. CDR3 length: 19 residues. Here the CDR3 DNA reads TGTGCCAGCAGCCAGGGACAGGGGGACATGACACTAGCCAAAAACATTCAGTACTTC. It codes for CASSQGQGDMTLAKNIQYF.

The rearrangement joins TRBV4-1 to TRBJ2-1; weak D call: TRBD1 (6 bases). This CDR3 comprises 16 residues. V lost 4 bases, J lost 0 bases, and 13 bases lay in between. Per the germline V gene, CDR1 is MGHRA and CDR2 is YSYEKL. DNA for the CDR3: TGCGCCAGCAGCCCTGGGGGCACTAGCTCCTACAATGAGCAGTTCTTC. It is translated as CASSPGGTSSYNEQFF.

V and J are TRBV18 and TRBJ1-1; TRBD1 matches 8 bases. This CDR3 region has 13 residues. Germline V lookup: CDR1 KGHSH, CDR2 LQKENI. V lost 1 base to trimming and J lost 9 bases; unmatched junction nucleotides: 4. As DNA, the CDR3 is TGTGCCAGCTCACCACAGAGGGACAGGCAAGCTTTCTTT. This codes for CASSPQRDRQAFF.